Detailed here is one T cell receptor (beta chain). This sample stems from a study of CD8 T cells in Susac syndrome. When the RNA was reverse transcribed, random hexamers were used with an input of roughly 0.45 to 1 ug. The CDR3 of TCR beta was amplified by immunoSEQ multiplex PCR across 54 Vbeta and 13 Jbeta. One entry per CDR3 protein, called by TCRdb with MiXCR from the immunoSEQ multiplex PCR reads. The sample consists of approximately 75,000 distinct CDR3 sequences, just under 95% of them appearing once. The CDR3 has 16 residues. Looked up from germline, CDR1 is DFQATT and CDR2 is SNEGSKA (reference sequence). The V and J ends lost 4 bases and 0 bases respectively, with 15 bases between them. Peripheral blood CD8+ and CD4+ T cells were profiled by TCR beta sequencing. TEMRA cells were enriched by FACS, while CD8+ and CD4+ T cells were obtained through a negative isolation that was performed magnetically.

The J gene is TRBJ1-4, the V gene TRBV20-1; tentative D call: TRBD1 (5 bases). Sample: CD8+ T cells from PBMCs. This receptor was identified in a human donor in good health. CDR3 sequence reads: CSAISGDRATNEKLFF. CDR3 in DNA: TGCAGTGCTATCTCTGGGGACCGTGCAACTAATGAAAAACTGTTTTTT.